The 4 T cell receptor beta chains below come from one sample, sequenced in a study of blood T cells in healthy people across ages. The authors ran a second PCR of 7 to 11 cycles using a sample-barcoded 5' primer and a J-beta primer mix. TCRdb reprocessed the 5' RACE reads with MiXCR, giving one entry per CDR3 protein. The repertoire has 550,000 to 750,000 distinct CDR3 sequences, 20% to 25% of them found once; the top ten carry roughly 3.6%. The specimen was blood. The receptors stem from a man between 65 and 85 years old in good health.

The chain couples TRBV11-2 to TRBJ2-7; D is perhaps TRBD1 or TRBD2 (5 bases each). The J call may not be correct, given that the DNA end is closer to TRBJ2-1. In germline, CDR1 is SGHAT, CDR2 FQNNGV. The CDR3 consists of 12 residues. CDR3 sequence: CASSFRGVEQFF. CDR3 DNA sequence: TGTGCCAGCAGCTTTAGAGGGGTTGAGCAGTTCTTC.

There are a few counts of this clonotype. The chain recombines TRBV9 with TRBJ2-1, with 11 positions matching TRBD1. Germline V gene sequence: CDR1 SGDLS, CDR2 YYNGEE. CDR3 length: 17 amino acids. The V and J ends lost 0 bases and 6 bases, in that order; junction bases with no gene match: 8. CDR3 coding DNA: TGTGCCAGCAGCGTAGCCCCCGGACAGGGGGCGGTCAATGAGCAGTTCTTC. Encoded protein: CASSVAPGQGAVNEQFF.

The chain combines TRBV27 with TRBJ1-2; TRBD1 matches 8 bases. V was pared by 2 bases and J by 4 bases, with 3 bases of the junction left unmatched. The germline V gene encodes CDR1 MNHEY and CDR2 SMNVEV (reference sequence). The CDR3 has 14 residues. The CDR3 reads CASSLTGGIYGYTF. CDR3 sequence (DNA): TGTGCCAGCAGTTTAACAGGGGGGATCTATGGCTACACCTTC.

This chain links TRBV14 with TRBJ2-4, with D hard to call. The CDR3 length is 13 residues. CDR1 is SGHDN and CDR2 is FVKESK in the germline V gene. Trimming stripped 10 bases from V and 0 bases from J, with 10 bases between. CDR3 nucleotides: TGTGCCACCTCCTCCCTAGCCAAAAACATTCAGTACTTC. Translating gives CATSSLAKNIQYF.